This T cell receptor beta chain was identified in a study of blood T cell repertoires in COVID-19. TCRdb keeps only in-frame clones here, not all; method: immunoSEQ multiplex PCR. The sample yields about 120,000 clones, approximately 90% seen once. The CDR3 has 15 amino acids. V was pared by 7 bases and J by 4 bases, with 9 bases of the junction left unmatched. The V gene's germline CDR1 is SGHRS and CDR2 YFSETQ. This rearrangement joins TRBV5-1 to TRBJ2-3, with 10 positions matching TRBD2. Sequenced: peripheral blood. The receptor was isolated from a woman older than 75 with acute or convalescent COVID-19. Here the CDR3 reads CASLGGSGRADTQYF. The CDR3 DNA follows: TGCGCCAGCCTCGGTGGAAGCGGGAGGGCAGATACGCAGTATTTT. Complete variable domain (other parts from reference TRBV5-1 and TRBJ2-3): KAGVTQTPRYLIKTRGQQVTLSCSPISGHRSVSWYQQTPGQGLQFLFEYFSETQRNKGNFPGRFSGRQFSNSRSEMNVSTLELGDSALYLCASLGGSGRADTQYFGPGTRLTVL.